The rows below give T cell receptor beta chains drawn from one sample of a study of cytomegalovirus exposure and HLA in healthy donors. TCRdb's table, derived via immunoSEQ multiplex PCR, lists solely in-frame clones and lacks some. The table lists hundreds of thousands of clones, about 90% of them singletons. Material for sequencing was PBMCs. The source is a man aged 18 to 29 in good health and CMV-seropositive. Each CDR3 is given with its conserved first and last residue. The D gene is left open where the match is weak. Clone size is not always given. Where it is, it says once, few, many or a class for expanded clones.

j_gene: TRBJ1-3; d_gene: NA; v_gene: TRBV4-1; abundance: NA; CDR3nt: TGCGCCAGCAGCCAGGCACAGGGCTCTGGAAACACCATATATTTT; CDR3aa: CASSQAQGSGNTIYF
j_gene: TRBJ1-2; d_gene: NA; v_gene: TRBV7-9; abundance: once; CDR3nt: TGTGCCAGCAGCTTAGGACAGTCTAACTATGGCTACACCTTC; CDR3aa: CASSLGQSNYGYTF
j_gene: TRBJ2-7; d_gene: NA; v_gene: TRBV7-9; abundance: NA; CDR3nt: TGTGCCAGCAGTTTTTCGGGCTACGAGCAGTACTTC; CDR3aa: CASSFSGYEQYF
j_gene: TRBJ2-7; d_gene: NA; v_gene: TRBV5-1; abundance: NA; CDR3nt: TGCGCCAGCAACCCCGGGACCCACGAGTACGAGCAGTACTTC; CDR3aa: CASNPGTHEYEQYF
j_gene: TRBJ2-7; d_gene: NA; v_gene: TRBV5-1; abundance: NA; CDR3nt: TGCGCCAGCAGCTTGGAAGGGGTGCAATCCTACGAGCAGTACTTC; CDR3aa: CASSLEGVQSYEQYF
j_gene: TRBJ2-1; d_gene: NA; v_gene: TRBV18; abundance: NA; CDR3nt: TGTGCCAGCTCACCTTCGCTATACAATGAGCAGTTCTTC; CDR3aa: CASSPSLYNEQFF
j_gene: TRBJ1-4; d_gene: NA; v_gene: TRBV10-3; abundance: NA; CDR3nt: TGTGCCATCAGAAACTCACAGGATGAAAAACTGTTTTTT; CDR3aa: CAIRNSQDEKLFF
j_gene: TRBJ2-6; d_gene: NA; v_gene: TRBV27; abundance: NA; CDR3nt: TGTGCCAGCAGCCGGGGCAGAAACTCTGGGGCCAACGTCCTGACTTTC; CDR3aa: CASSRGRNSGANVLTF
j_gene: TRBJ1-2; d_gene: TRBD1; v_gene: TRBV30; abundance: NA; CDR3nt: TGTGCCTGGGGACAGGGATCAACTTTAGGCTACACCTTC; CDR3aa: CAWGQGSTLGYTF
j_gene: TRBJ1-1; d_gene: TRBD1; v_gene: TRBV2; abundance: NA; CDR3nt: TGTGCCAGCCCGAGCGTAGGGACAGGGGGAAACACTGAAGCTTTCTTT; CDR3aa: CASPSVGTGGNTEAFF
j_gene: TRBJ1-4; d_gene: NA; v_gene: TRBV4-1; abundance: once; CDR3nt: TGCGCCAGCAGCCCCCCATGGGGTGAAAAACTGTTTTTT; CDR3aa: CASSPPWGEKLFF
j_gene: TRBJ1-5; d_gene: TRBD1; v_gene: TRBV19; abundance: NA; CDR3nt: TGTGCCAGTAGTATCGGACAGGGCACTAATCAGCCCCAGCATTTT; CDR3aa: CASSIGQGTNQPQHF
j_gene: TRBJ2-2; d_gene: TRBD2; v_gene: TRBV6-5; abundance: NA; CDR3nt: TGTGCCAGCAGTTACGGCGGGAGTGGAACCGGGGAGCTGTTTTTT; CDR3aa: CASSYGGSGTGELFF
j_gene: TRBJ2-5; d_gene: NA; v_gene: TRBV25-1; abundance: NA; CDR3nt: TGTGCCAGCCGCTTGGAGACCCAGTACTTC; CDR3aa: CASRLETQYF
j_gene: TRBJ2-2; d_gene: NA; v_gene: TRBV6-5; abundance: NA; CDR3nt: TGTGCCAGCAGTTACTCGGGGAGTCACACCGGGGAGCTGTTTTTT; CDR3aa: CASSYSGSHTGELFF
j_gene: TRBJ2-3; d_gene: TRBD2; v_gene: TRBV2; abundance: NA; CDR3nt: TGTGCCAGCAGTCAAGGGCTCCGGGAGGAGGGCGGTACGCAGTATTTT; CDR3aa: CASSQGLREEGGTQYF
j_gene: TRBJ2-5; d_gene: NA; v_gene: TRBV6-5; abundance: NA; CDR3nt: TGTGCCAGCAGTTACAAGGGCGGAGAGACCCAGTACTTC; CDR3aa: CASSYKGGETQYF
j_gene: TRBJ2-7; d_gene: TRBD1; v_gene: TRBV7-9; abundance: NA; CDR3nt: TGTGCCAGCAGCACACCGGGACAGGTTTTCTACGAGCAGTACTTC; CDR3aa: CASSTPGQVFYEQYF
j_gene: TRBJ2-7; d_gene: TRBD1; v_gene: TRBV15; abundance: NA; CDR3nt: TGTGCCACCAAACCCGACAGGGGAGGATACGAGCAGTACTTC; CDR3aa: CATKPDRGGYEQYF
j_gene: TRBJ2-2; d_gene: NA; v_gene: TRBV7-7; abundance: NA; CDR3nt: TGTGCCAGCAGCTCCGGGGCCGGGGAGCTGTTTTTT; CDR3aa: CASSSGAGELFF
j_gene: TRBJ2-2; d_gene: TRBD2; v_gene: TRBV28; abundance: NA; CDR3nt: TGTGCCAGCTCGGGACTAGCGGGAGGGAACACCGGGGAGCTGTTTTTT; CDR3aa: CASSGLAGGNTGELFF
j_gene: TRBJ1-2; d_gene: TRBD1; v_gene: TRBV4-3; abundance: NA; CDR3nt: TGCGCCAGCAGCCAGTTCCGGGACAGGGATTATGGCTACACCTTC; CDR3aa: CASSQFRDRDYGYTF
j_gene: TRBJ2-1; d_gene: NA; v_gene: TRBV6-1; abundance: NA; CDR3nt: TGTGCCAGCAGTCCCGGCGGGCAGGGGTACGACGAGCAGTTCTTC; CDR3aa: CASSPGGQGYDEQFF
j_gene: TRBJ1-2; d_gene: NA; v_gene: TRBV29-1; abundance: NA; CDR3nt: TGCAGCGTTGAAGCAGGGGTTGGTCGTGGCTACACCTTC; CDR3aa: CSVEAGVGRGYTF
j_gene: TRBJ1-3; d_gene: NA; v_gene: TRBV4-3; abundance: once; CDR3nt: TGCGCCAGCAGCCAAGGAGGGGGGTTTGTTGGAAACACCATATATTTT; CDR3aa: CASSQGGGFVGNTIYF
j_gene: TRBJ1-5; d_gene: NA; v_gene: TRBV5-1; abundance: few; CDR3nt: TGCGCCAGCAGCTTGGCCTGCCAGTTTAGCAATCAGCCCCAGCATTTT; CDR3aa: CASSLACQFSNQPQHF
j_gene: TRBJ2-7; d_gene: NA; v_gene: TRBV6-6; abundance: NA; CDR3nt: TGTGCCAGCAGTTATTCCGGTCTCTACGAGCAGTACTTC; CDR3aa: CASSYSGLYEQYF
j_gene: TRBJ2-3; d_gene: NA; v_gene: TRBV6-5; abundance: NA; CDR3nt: TGTGCCAGCAGAGACCGCACAGATACGCAGTATTTT; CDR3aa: CASRDRTDTQYF
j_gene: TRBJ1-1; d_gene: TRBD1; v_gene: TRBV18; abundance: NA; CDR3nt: TGTGCCAGCTCACGGGACAGGGGGGTTGGGAACACTGAAGCTTTCTTT; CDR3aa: CASSRDRGVGNTEAFF
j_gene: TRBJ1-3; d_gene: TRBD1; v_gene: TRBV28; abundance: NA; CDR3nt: TGTGCCAGCAGTCGAGGACAGGGTAGCTCTGGAAACACCATATATTTT; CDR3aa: CASSRGQGSSGNTIYF
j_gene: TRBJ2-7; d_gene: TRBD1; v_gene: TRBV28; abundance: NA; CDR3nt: TGTGCCAGCAGTTTTTTTACAGGGGGCACCTACGAGCAGTACTTC; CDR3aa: CASSFFTGGTYEQYF
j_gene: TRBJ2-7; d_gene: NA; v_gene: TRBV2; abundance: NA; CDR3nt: TGTGCCAGCAGTGAAGCGCTTGTGAGCGTCTCCTACGAGCAGTACTTC; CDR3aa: CASSEALVSVSYEQYF
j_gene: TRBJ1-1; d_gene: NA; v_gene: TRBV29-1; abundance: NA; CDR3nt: TGCAGCGTTGGCCCTCCCATGGGGCAGGGGAACACTGAAGCTTTCTTT; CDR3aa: CSVGPPMGQGNTEAFF
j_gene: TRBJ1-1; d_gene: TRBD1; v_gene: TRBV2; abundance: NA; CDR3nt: TGTGCCAGTGAACAGGGGGCTGGGGGAGACACTGAAGCTTTCTTT; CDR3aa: CASEQGAGGDTEAFF
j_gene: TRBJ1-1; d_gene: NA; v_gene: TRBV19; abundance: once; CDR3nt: TGTGCCAGTAGTCGCGGCCGATCGGACACTGAAGCTTTCTTT; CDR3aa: CASSRGRSDTEAFF
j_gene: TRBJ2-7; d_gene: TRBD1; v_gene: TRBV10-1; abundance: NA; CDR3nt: TGCGCCAGCAGTGAGGGGACAGGGGGCAACCCCCGATGTGCCGAGCAGTACTTC; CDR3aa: CASSEGTGGNPRCAEQYF
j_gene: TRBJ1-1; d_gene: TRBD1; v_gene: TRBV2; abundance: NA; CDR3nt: TGTGCCAGCAGTGAACAGGGGGACAGGGCCTACACTGAAGCTTTCTTT; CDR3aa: CASSEQGDRAYTEAFF
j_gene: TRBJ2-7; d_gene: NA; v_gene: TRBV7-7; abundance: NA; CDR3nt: TGTGCCAGCAGCTTAGACCGGGGGCGCGAGCAGTACTTC; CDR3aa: CASSLDRGREQYF
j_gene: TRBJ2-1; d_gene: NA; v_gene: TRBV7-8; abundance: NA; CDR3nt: TGTGCCAGCAGCTTTGCTGGTGAGCAGTTCTTC; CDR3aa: CASSFAGEQFF
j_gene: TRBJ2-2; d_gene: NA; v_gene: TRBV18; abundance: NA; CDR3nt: TGTGCCAGCTCACCACCGAGGAGTTTAGGCGCGAACACCGGGGAGCTGTTTTTT; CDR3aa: CASSPPRSLGANTGELFF
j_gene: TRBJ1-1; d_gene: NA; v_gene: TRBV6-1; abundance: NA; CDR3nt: TGTGCCAGCTCCGGGGGGATGAACACTGAAGCTTTCTTT; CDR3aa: CASSGGMNTEAFF
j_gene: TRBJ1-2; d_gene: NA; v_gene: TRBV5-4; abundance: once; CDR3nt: TGTGCCAGCAGCTTCGAGAGGGCTCATGGCTACACCTTC; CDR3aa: CASSFERAHGYTF